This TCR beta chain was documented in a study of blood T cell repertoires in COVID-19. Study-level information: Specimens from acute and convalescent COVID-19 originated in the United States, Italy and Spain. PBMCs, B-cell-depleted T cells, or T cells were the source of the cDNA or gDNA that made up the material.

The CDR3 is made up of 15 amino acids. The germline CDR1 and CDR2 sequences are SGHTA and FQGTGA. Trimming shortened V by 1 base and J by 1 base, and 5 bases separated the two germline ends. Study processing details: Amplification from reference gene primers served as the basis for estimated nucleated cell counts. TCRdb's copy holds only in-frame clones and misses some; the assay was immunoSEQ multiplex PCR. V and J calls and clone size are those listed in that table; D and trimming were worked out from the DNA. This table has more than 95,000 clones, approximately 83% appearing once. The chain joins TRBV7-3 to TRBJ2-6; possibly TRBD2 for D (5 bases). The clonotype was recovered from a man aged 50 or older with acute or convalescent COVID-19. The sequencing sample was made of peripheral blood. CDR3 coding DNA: TGTGCCAGCAGCTTAAGGGAGTCTGGGGCCAACGTCCTGACTTTC. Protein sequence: CASSLRESGANVLTF.